This T cell receptor beta chain was recovered during a study of T cells in Graves' hyperthyroidism and ophthalmopathy. RNA transcripts gave rise to amplified TCR beta CDR3 regions. HTBI primers were the set used in a first-round RT-PCR of the TCR CDR3. MiXCR was run by TCRdb on the multiplex PCR reads, yielding one entry per CDR3 protein. In the table there are about 640,000 distinct CDR3 sequences, roughly 15% of which are singletons. This clonotype was counted many times. CDR1 is MDHEN, CDR2 SYDVKM, per germline. V shed 7 bases and J 2 bases; nucleotides not matched to a gene: 11. The CDR3 has 15 amino acids.

Sequencing used blood. The genes are TRBV28 and TRBJ2-7; 7 nucleotides match TRBD2. This sequence was found in a woman aged 45-59 years with Graves' ophthalmopathy. The CDR3, as DNA: TGTGCCAGCACGGTGGCGGGAGAAGTTCCCTACGAGCAGTACTTC. This codes for CASTVAGEVPYEQYF.